These T cell receptor beta chains were read from a single sample in a study of CD8+ T cells in alopecia areata. The repertoire was sequenced with immunoSEQ multiplex PCR; TCRdb's copy has only in-frame clones and lacks some. The data show some 110,000 clones, with more than 30% seen just once and about 3.1% held by the top ten. Material: CD4+ T cells sorted from blood. Every receptor here comes from a human donor with alopecia areata. CDR3s include the opening cysteine and the closing phenylalanine or tryptophan. D genes are given only for firm matches. For some rows the clone size is stated as once, few or many, or as a class when expanded; others skip it.

j_gene,d_gene,abundance,v_gene,CDR3aa,CDR3nt
TRBJ2-5,-,-,TRBV7-9,CASSPGFGGETQYF,TGTGCCAGCAGCCCGGGATTTGGGGGAGAGACCCAGTACTTC
TRBJ2-3,TRBD2,few,TRBV29-1,CSVEQAGGSGDTQYF,TGCAGCGTTGAGCAAGCGGGGGGGTCGGGAGATACGCAGTATTTT
TRBJ1-1,TRBD1,-,TRBV29-1,CSVDRGTEAFF,TGCAGCGTCGACAGGGGCACTGAAGCTTTCTTT
TRBJ1-1,-,-,TRBV7-8,CASSLGGNMNTEAFF,TGTGCCAGCAGCCTGGGAGGTAACATGAACACTGAAGCTTTCTTT
TRBJ2-5,-,-,TRBV28,CASSLTGWGETQYF,TGTGCCAGCAGTTTAACAGGGTGGGGTGAGACCCAGTACTTC
TRBJ2-7,TRBD1,-,TRBV30,CAWSIDRVNNEQYF,TGTGCCTGGAGCATAGACAGGGTAAATAACGAGCAGTACTTC
TRBJ2-5,-,few,TRBV7-2,CASSQMQGWQETQYF,TGTGCCAGCAGCCAAATGCAGGGGTGGCAAGAGACCCAGTACTTC
TRBJ1-2,-,-,TRBV29-1,CSVRRGGRDYGYTF,TGCAGCGTCCGTCGCGGGGGTAGGGACTATGGCTACACCTTC
TRBJ2-5,-,-,TRBV6-6,CASSPRETQYF,TGTGCCAGCAGTCCCCGGGAGACCCAGTACTTC
TRBJ1-5,-,few,TRBV19,CASSDQGPPLGNQPQHF,TGTGCCAGTAGTGACCAGGGGCCGCCCTTGGGCAATCAGCCCCAGCATTTT
TRBJ2-3,-,-,TRBV5-1,CASSLGGGEDTQYF,TGCGCCAGCAGCTTGGGCGGCGGGGAGGATACGCAGTATTTT
TRBJ2-7,TRBD2,few,TRBV2,CASSVTSGGAHEQYF,TGTGCCAGCAGCGTCACTAGCGGGGGGGCCCACGAGCAGTACTTC
TRBJ1-1,-,-,TRBV7-9,CASSRAGLGTEAFF,TGTGCCAGCAGCCGGGCGGGGCTTGGCACTGAAGCTTTCTTT
TRBJ1-2,-,few,TRBV4-2,CASSQDPAGNYGYTF,TGTGCCAGCAGCCAAGATCCGGCCGGTAACTATGGCTACACCTTC
TRBJ1-5,-,once,TRBV9,CASSPGGYQPQHF,TGTGCCAGCAGCCCTGGGGGTTATCAGCCCCAGCATTTT
TRBJ1-1,-,few,TRBV29-1,CSCWQTQGTEAFF,TGCAGCTGCTGGCAGACTCAAGGCACTGAAGCTTTCTTT
TRBJ2-5,-,few,TRBV18,CASSPTGAQETQYF,TGTGCCAGCTCACCCACAGGAGCTCAAGAGACCCAGTACTTC
TRBJ2-7,-,-,TRBV6-6,CASINAPVHEQYF,TGTGCCAGCATCAACGCCCCAGTCCACGAGCAGTACTTC
TRBJ2-2,-,-,TRBV30,CAWSVRPGELFF,TGTGCCTGGAGTGTCCGGCCAGGGGAGCTGTTTTTT
TRBJ2-5,-,few,TRBV29-1,CSDIRGSETQYF,TGCAGCGATATCAGGGGTAGTGAGACCCAGTACTTC
TRBJ1-2,TRBD1,-,TRBV5-4,CASSTGDRGGYTF,TGTGCCAGCAGCACGGGGGACAGGGGGGGCTACACCTTC
TRBJ2-1,-,-,TRBV29-1,CSVDGVSNEQFF,TGCAGCGTTGATGGAGTTTCAAATGAGCAGTTCTTC
TRBJ2-2,TRBD1,few,TRBV29-1,CSVNRGRDTGELFF,TGCAGCGTGAACAGGGGGCGCGACACCGGGGAGCTGTTTTTT
TRBJ2-2,TRBD2,-,TRBV7-8,CASSQLAVPGAGELFF,TGTGCCAGCAGCCAACTAGCGGTCCCGGGGGCCGGGGAGCTGTTTTTT
TRBJ2-2,-,few,TRBV7-9,CASSLQGSGELFF,TGTGCCAGCAGCCTACAGGGATCCGGGGAGCTGTTTTTT
TRBJ1-2,TRBD1,once,TRBV2,CASSRDRALYGYTF,TGTGCCAGCAGTAGGGACAGGGCTCTCTATGGCTACACCTTC
TRBJ1-1,-,-,TRBV30,CASLGTANTEAFF,TGTGCTTCACTTGGGACGGCGAACACTGAAGCTTTCTTT
TRBJ1-2,-,-,TRBV5-1,CASSSGGGLGYTF,TGCGCCAGCAGCTCCGGAGGAGGGCTCGGCTACACCTTC
TRBJ1-5,-,-,TRBV30,CAWSVSGNQPQHF,TGTGCCTGGAGTGTCTCAGGGAATCAGCCCCAGCATTTT
TRBJ2-7,TRBD1,-,TRBV11-2,CASSSPGGHEQYF,TGTGCCAGCAGCTCCCCAGGGGGTCACGAGCAGTACTTC
TRBJ1-2,-,-,TRBV29-1,CSADSFNYGYTF,TGCAGCGCCGACAGTTTTAACTATGGCTACACCTTC
TRBJ1-1,-,-,TRBV2,CASSLIENTEAFF,TGTGCCAGCAGTCTAATTGAGAACACTGAAGCTTTCTTT
TRBJ2-1,-,few,TRBV5-4,CASSRFDLYNEQFF,TGTGCCAGCAGTCGATTCGACCTATACAATGAGCAGTTCTTC
TRBJ2-5,TRBD2,-,TRBV7-2,CASSLRGSGTPTQETQYF,TGTGCCAGCAGCTTACGAGGTAGCGGGACGCCTACACAAGAGACCCAGTACTTC
TRBJ2-2,-,few,TRBV29-1,CSAAKREYTGELFF,TGCAGCGCTGCTAAGAGGGAGTACACCGGGGAGCTGTTTTTT
TRBJ1-1,-,-,TRBV6-6,CASRADLINTEAFF,TGTGCCAGCAGGGCCGACCTAATCAACACTGAAGCTTTCTTT
TRBJ2-5,-,-,TRBV7-2,CASSLSYRETQYF,TGTGCCAGCAGCTTGTCGTACAGGGAGACCCAGTACTTC
TRBJ2-5,-,-,TRBV30,CAWSVRRIETQYF,TGTGCCTGGAGTGTAAGGCGGATAGAGACCCAGTACTTC
TRBJ2-3,-,few,TRBV27,CASSSWGTDTQYF,TGTGCCAGCAGTTCTTGGGGGACAGATACGCAGTATTTT
TRBJ2-1,-,-,TRBV2,CASSENRDWYNEQFF,TGTGCCAGCAGTGAAAACCGGGACTGGTACAATGAGCAGTTCTTC
TRBJ1-1,-,few,TRBV7-2,CASSWGLRAGVNTEAFF,TGTGCCAGCAGCTGGGGGCTCCGGGCAGGGGTCAACACTGAAGCTTTCTTT
TRBJ2-1,-,-,TRBV7-2,CASSLGPGSSYNEQFF,TGTGCCAGCAGCTTAGGCCCAGGGAGCTCCTACAATGAGCAGTTCTTC
TRBJ2-1,-,-,TRBV29-1,CSVTVGTQFF,TGCAGCGTCACGGTCGGGACTCAGTTCTTC
TRBJ2-3,-,-,TRBV9,CASMAVAGAPDTQYF,TGTGCCAGCATGGCGGTTGCGGGGGCCCCAGATACGCAGTATTTT
TRBJ1-4,-,-,TRBV29-1,CSVSERTNEKLFF,TGCAGCGTTTCAGAACGGACTAATGAAAAACTGTTTTTT
TRBJ2-2,-,once,TRBV11-2,CASSSTTPGELFF,TGTGCCAGCAGCTCGACCACACCCGGGGAGCTGTTTTTT
TRBJ2-2,-,-,TRBV7-3,CASSLSLGTGELFF,TGTGCCAGCAGCTTAAGTCTAGGAACCGGGGAGCTGTTTTTT
TRBJ2-1,-,few,TRBV15,CATSSPKPGKPNEQFF,TGTGCCACCAGCAGTCCTAAGCCGGGAAAGCCCAATGAGCAGTTCTTC
TRBJ1-3,-,few,TRBV29-1,CSVEDHGADTIYF,TGCAGCGTTGAAGATCATGGGGCGGACACCATATATTTT
TRBJ2-7,-,-,TRBV30,CAWSVLGYEQYF,TGTGCCTGGAGTGTACTTGGTTACGAGCAGTACTTC
TRBJ2-7,-,-,TRBV30,CASTGSYEQYF,TGTGCCTCGACCGGTTCCTACGAGCAGTACTTC
TRBJ2-3,-,-,TRBV29-1,CSATRTAGLDTQYF,TGCAGCGCCACCAGGACAGCGGGGCTAGATACGCAGTATTTT
TRBJ2-2,-,-,TRBV2,CASNSAVNTGELFF,TGTGCCAGCAACTCGGCGGTGAACACCGGGGAGCTGTTTTTT
TRBJ2-7,-,-,TRBV20-1,CSWFAGYEQYF,TGCAGCTGGTTTGCAGGCTACGAGCAGTACTTC
TRBJ2-7,-,-,TRBV20-1,CSATDLREQYF,TGCAGTGCTACCGATCTACGAGAGCAGTACTTC